The 25 T cell receptor beta chains given below trace back to one sample, sequenced in a study of cytomegalovirus exposure and HLA in healthy donors (dated by TCRdb to the late 2010s). Receptor amplification or capture employed the immunoSEQ multiplex PCR assay. The multiplex PCR relied on a mix of 60 forward primers for TCR Vbeta segments and 13 reverse primers for TCR Jbeta segments. This immuneACCESS table, as held by TCRdb, lists in-frame sequences with V and J called but not all clones. Of the missing ones, under half trace to an unresolved V gene in checked studies; the others have no known cause. The table for this sample lists 35,000 to 45,000 clones; roughly three quarters of them were counted only once. Approximately 7% of the sample belongs to the ten largest clones. Sequencing used PBMCs. These receptors were collected from a man aged 25 to 40 in good health and CMV-seronegative.

This chain uses TRBV6-5 with TRBJ2-5; 8 bases are a match to TRBD2. The better agreement between TRBJ2-7 and the DNA end casts doubt on the J call. The CDR3 spans 15 residues. Germline V gene data show CDR1 as MNHEY and CDR2 as SVGAGI. CDR3 region: CASRLRKRGSGEQYF. As DNA, the CDR3 is TGTGCCAGCAGACTACGCAAGCGGGGGTCTGGCGAGCAGTACTTC.

The genes are TRBV5-1 and TRBJ1-1, with a possible D match to TRBD1 (5 bases). Germline CDR1 reads SGHRS; CDR2 reads YFSETQ. V was clipped by 4 bases and J by 1 base, with 11 bases between them. This CDR3 is built from 14 residues. In DNA, the CDR3 is TGCGCCAGCAGCCGGGGGGACGGGAACACTGAAGCTTTCTTT. As protein: CASSRGDGNTEAFF.

This clone was counted only a few times. DNA of the CDR3: TGCGCCAGCAGCTTCGGACAGTTTAGTGGCTACACCTTC. Protein product: CASSFGQFSGYTF. The chain recombines TRBV5-1 with TRBJ1-2, with a tentative D call TRBD1 (6 bases). CDR3 length: 13 amino acids. CDR1 is SGHRS and CDR2 is YFSETQ in the germline V gene. V was cut by 2 bases and J by 7 bases, with 12 bases left in between.

The chain is built from TRBV30 and TRBJ2-2; the match to TRBD2 covers 8 bases. CDR3 length: 15 residues. V gave up 4 bases and J gave up 2 bases; unmatched junction bases: 6. The germline V gene encodes CDR1 GTSNPN and CDR2 SVGIG (reference sequence). CDR3 loop: CAWKAGLANTGELFF. The CDR3 nucleotides read TGTGCCTGGAAGGCCGGACTAGCCAACACCGGGGAGCTGTTTTTT.

This clone was counted a few times. The CDR3 DNA follows: TGTGCCAGCAGCCGGGGGAGCTCGAACACTGAAGCTTTCTTT. It encodes CASSRGSSNTEAFF. The genes are TRBV28 and TRBJ1-1, with D perhaps TRBD1 (5 bases). The V gene lost 6 bases and the J gene lost 1 base, with 12 bases spanning the gap. Germline CDR1 and CDR2: MDHEN and SYDVKM. This CDR3 is built from 14 residues.

The chain joins TRBV7-8 to TRBJ1-1; TRBD1 agrees at 8 bases. The germline V gene has CDR1 SGHVS and CDR2 FQNEAQ. The CDR3 runs to 14 residues. The J segment lost 3 bases and the V segment lost 5 bases, leaving 5 bases of the junction unmatched. The CDR3, as DNA: TGTGCCAGCAGCGGACAGGGTTGGGACACTGAAGCTTTCTTT. This sequence encodes CASSGQGWDTEAFF.

This rearrangement joins TRBV14 to TRBJ1-1; perhaps TRBD1 as D (5 bases). Looked up from germline, CDR1 is SGHDN and CDR2 is FVKESK. Trimming cost V 1 base and J 5 bases, with 20 bases left between them. This CDR3 comprises 17 residues. The CDR3 nucleotides read TGTGCCAGCAGCCAAGTCTCAGGAAGGGGCTTGGGTACTGAAGCTTTCTTT. Protein: CASSQVSGRGLGTEAFF.

The chain is built from TRBV4-3 and TRBJ1-6; no reliable D call. This CDR3 spans 16 amino acids. Germline lookup yields CDR1 LGHNA and CDR2 YSLEER. The V end was cut by 0 bases, the J end by 0 bases, with 6 bases between. CDR3: CASSQDWSSYNSPLHF. The CDR3 DNA follows: TGCGCCAGCAGCCAAGATTGGAGCTCCTATAATTCACCCCTCCACTTT.

This chain connects TRBV5-1 to TRBJ1-5, with D perhaps TRBD1 (6 bases). Germline assignment: CDR1 SGHRS and CDR2 YFSETQ. V dropped 5 bases and J dropped 2 bases, with 11 bases sitting between them. This CDR3 is built from 14 residues. Here the CDR3 reads CASSQSGGNQPQHF. DNA of the CDR3: TGCGCCAGCAGTCAGTCAGGGGGCAATCAGCCCCAGCATTTT.

By sample fraction, this clone is medium-sized. The chain employs TRBV11-2 and TRBJ2-4, with 7 bases matching TRBD1. CDR3 length: 14 residues. Germline loops: CDR1 SGHAT, CDR2 FQNNGV. V dropped 5 bases and J dropped 1; count of bases not matched to a gene: 2. The DNA of the CDR3 is TGTGCCAGCAGCGAACAGGGGGCCAAAAACATTCAGTACTTC. Protein sequence: CASSEQGAKNIQYF. The full variable domain, with the rest looked up from reference TRBV11-2 and TRBJ2-4, is EAGVAQSPRYKIIEKRQSVAFWCNPISGHATLYWYQQILGQGPKLLIQFQNNGVVDDSQLPKDRFSAERLKGVDSTLKIQPAKLEDSAVYLCASSEQGAKNIQYFGAGTRLSVL.

The CDR3 sequence is CASSESGGTRGTEAFF. The DNA of the CDR3 is TGCGCCAGCAGTGAGTCGGGCGGGACCCGAGGCACTGAAGCTTTCTTT. The chain couples TRBV10-1 to TRBJ1-1; maybe TRBD1 (5 bases). There are 16 residues in the CDR3. Trimming took off 0 bases at V and 4 bases at J, with 15 bases between the two ends. Germline V lookup: CDR1 WNHNN, CDR2 SYGVQD (reference sequence).

The chain couples TRBV29-1 to TRBJ2-3, with D possibly matching TRBD1 (6 bases). This CDR3 region has 12 residues. V lost 6 bases to trimming and J lost 2 bases, with 9 bases between them. CDR1 is SQVTM, CDR2 ANQGSEA, per germline. The CDR3 reads CSVDRTTDTQYF. CDR3 nucleotide sequence: TGCAGCGTCGACAGGACCACAGATACGCAGTATTTT.

As DNA, the CDR3 is TGTGCCAGTAGTCTCTTCGGGACAGGGTTCAACGAGCAGTACTTC. Protein sequence: CASSLFGTGFNEQYF. The genes are TRBV19 and TRBJ2-7; TRBD1 matches at 9 bases. V was clipped by 5 bases and J by 5 bases; unmatched bases: 10. CDR1 and CDR2 (germline): LNHDA, SQIVND (reference sequence). The CDR3 runs to 15 residues.

For this clone: A far larger clone is off by one base, so a read error is likely. The gene calls are TRBV7-9 and TRBJ1-4; 8 bases line up with TRBD1. This CDR3 region has 13 residues. Germline CDR1 SEHNR, CDR2 FQNEAQ (reference sequence). In DNA form, the CDR3 reads TGTTCCAGTCAGGGGGCTGTTGAAGAAAAACTGTTTTTT. This sequence encodes CSSQGAVEEKLFF. Complete variable domain (other parts from reference TRBV7-9 and TRBJ1-4): DTGVSQNPRHKITKRGQNVTFRCDPISEHNRLYWYRQTLGQGPEFLTYFQNEAQLEKSRLLSDRFSAERPKGSFSTLEIQRTEQGDSAMYLCSSQGAVEEKLFFGSGTQLSVL.

This clone has just one count. This chain uses TRBV11-2 with TRBJ2-7, with 12 nucleotides matching TRBD2. The V segment lost 5 bases and the J segment 2 bases; nucleotides outside the gene matches: 1. The CDR3 loop spans 14 amino acids. CDR1 SGHAT and CDR2 FQNNGV come from the germline V gene. CDR3 DNA sequence: TGTGCCAGCAGCGCTAGCGGGGGGGCCTACGAGCAGTACTTC. It encodes CASSASGGAYEQYF.

The chain has TRBV11-3 and TRBJ2-1; no reliable D call. The V end was cut by 11 bases, the J end by 1 base, with 9 bases between. Per germline, CDR1 SGHNT and CDR2 YENEEA. This CDR3 contains 12 residues. The CDR3 DNA follows: TGTGCCGCCCCGGGTTCCTACAATGAGCAGTTCTTC. It yields the protein CAAPGSYNEQFF. Full variable domain (outside the CDR3, taken from reference TRBV11-3 and TRBJ2-1): EAGVVQSPRYKIIEKKQPVAFWCNPISGHNTLYWYLQNLGQGPELLIRYENEEAVDDSQLPKDRFSAERLKGVDSTLKIQPAELGDSAVYLCAAPGSYNEQFFGPGTRLTVL.

This clone occurred a few times. The chain employs TRBV4-2 and TRBJ2-5; weak D call: TRBD1 (6 bases). V was cut by 1 base and J by 3 bases, with 9 bases left in between. The germline gives CDR1 LGHNA, CDR2 YNFKEQ. This CDR3 has 14 residues. The CDR3 spells CASSQGTAKETQYF. The CDR3 region has the DNA TGTGCCAGCAGCCAAGGGACAGCCAAAGAGACCCAGTACTTC.

The chain employs TRBV6-1 and TRBJ2-4, with 7 nucleotides matching TRBD2. After removal of 10 bases from V and 1 base from J, the junction contained 10 bases not matched to a gene. Germline lookup yields CDR1 MNHNS and CDR2 SASEGT. The CDR3 totals 15 residues. The CDR3 sequence is CATPRGSKAKNIQYF. In DNA, the CDR3 is TGTGCCACCCCACGCGGGAGTAAGGCCAAAAACATTCAGTACTTC.

The CDR3 protein is CSEGVSYNEQFF. The CDR3 nucleotides are TGCAGCGAGGGGGTCTCCTACAATGAGCAGTTCTTC. The rearrangement uses TRBV29-1 and TRBJ2-1; TRBD1 might be the D (6 bases). Germline V gene sequence: CDR1 SQVTM, CDR2 ANQGSEA. Trimming stripped 7 bases from V and 0 bases from J, with 7 bases between. The CDR3 has 12 residues.

The chain carries TRBV15 and TRBJ1-1, with 8 bases fitting TRBD1. Germline lookup yields CDR1 LNHNV and CDR2 YYDKDF (reference sequence). V lost 6 bases to trimming and J lost 4 bases; unmatched junction nucleotides: 10. The length of the CDR3 is 15 residues. CDR3 nucleotides: TGTGCCACCAGAGCGGGCAGGGGGCGCCGCACTGAAGCTTTCTTT. Translation: CATRAGRGRRTEAFF.

J is TRBJ2-1 and V is TRBV7-9; D unclear. V gave up 1 base and J gave up 8 bases, with 9 bases separating them. The length of the CDR3 is 13 residues. Germline CDR1 reads SEHNR; CDR2 reads FQNEAQ (reference sequence). The CDR3 loop is CASSLVPRHEQFF. CDR3 sequence (DNA): TGTGCCAGCAGCTTAGTGCCGCGTCATGAGCAGTTCTTC.

The chain joins TRBV2 to TRBJ2-5, with 7 bases that match TRBD1. The germline V gene encodes CDR1 SNHLY and CDR2 FYNNEI. There are 15 residues in the CDR3. J was trimmed by 2 bases and V by 6 bases; bases with no gene match: 9. The CDR3 region has the DNA TGTGCCAGCAGCCGACAGGGAATTTATCAAGAGACCCAGTACTTC. Translated: CASSRQGIYQETQYF.

The genes are TRBV28 and TRBJ1-3, with 7 bases aligning to TRBD1. Germline V gene data show CDR1 as MDHEN and CDR2 as SYDVKM. After removal of 6 bases from V and 4 bases from J, the junction contained 9 bases not matched to a gene. The CDR3 runs 15 residues. CDR3 nucleotide sequence: TGTGCCAGCAGGATGAGACAGGGAATGGGAAACACCATATATTTT. It translates to CASRMRQGMGNTIYF.

The chain has TRBV11-2 and TRBJ2-5; a weak D match, TRBD2 (7 bases). The CDR3 length is 15 residues. Trimming pared 3 bases from V and 7 bases from J, leaving 18 bases between. Germline values: CDR1 SGHAT, CDR2 FQNNGV. The chain's CDR3 is CASSLGGGPEGTQYF. The CDR3 DNA follows: TGTGCCAGCAGCTTGGGGGGGGGCCCCGAGGGGACCCAGTACTTC.

This chain connects TRBV5-1 to TRBJ2-3; D not certain. Trimming took 7 bases from V and 5 from J, leaving 8 bases between them. Germline values: CDR1 SGHRS, CDR2 YFSETQ. The CDR3 length is 11 residues. CDR3 in amino acids: CASSRGDTQYF. In DNA form, the CDR3 reads TGCGCCAGCTCCCGAGGAGATACGCAGTATTTT.